This T cell receptor (beta chain) was identified during a study of cytomegalovirus exposure and HLA in healthy donors. Trimming removed 6 bases from V and 5 bases from J; junction bases left unmatched: 13. Per the germline V gene, CDR1 is MNHEY and CDR2 is SMNVEV (reference sequence). This CDR3 contains 16 residues. Worth noting for this clone: The antigen remains undetermined.

The primer mix had 60 Vbeta and 13 Jbeta primers. Repertoires were generated with immunoSEQ multiplex PCR, while TCRdb's copy carries only in-frame clones and drops some. This table holds a few hundred thousand clones, 75% found once. Study conclusions and caveats: TCR beta chains numbering under 200 were designated cytomegalovirus-associated.

The sample taken for sequencing was PBMCs. V usage is TRBV27 and J usage is TRBJ2-3, with 8 bases identical to TRBD1. This TCR derives from a woman aged 30 to 39 in good health and CMV-seronegative. CDR3 residues: CASSLRTGGLGDTQYF. The CDR3 DNA is TGTGCCAGCAGCCTACGTACAGGGGGTCTCGGAGATACGCAGTATTTT.